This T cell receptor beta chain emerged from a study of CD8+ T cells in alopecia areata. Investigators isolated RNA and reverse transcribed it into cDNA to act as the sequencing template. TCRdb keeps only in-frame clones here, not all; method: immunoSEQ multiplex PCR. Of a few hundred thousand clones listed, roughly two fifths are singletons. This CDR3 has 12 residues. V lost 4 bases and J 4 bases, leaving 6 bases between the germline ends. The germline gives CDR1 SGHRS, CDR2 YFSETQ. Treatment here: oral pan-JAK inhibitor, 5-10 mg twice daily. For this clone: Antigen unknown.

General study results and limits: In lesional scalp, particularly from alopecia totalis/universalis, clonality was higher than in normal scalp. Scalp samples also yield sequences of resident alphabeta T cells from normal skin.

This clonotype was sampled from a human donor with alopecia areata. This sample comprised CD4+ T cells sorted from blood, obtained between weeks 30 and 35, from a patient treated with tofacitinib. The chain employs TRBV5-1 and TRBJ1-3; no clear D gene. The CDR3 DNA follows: TGCGCCAGCAGCCAGACAGGAAACACCATATATTTT. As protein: CASSQTGNTIYF. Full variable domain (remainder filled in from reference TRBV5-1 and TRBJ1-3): KAGVTQTPRYLIKTRGQQVTLSCSPISGHRSVSWYQQTPGQGLQFLFEYFSETQRNKGNFPGRFSGRQFSNSRSEMNVSTLELGDSALYLCASSQTGNTIYFGEGSWLTVV.